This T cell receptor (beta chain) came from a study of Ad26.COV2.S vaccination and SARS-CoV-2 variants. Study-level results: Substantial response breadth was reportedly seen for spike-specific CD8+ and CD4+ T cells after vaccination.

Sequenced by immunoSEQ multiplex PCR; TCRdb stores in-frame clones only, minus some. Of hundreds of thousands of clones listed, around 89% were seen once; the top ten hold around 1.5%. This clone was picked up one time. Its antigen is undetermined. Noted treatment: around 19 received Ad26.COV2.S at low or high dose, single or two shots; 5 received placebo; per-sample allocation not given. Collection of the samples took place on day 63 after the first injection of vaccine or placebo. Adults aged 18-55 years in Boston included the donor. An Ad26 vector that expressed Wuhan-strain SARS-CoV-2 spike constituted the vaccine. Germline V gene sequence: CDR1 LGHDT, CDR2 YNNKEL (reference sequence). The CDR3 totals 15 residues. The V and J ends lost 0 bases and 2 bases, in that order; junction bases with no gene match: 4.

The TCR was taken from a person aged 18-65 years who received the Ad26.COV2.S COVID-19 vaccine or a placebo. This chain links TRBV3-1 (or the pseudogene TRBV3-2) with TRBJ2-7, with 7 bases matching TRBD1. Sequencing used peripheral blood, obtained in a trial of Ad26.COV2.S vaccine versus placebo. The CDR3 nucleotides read TGTGCCAGCAGCCAAGAAGGGGGCTTTCCCTACGAGCAGTACTTC. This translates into CASSQEGGFPYEQYF.